The 6 T cell receptor beta chains given below trace back to one sample, sequenced in a study of T cells expressing NK-cell markers. TCRdb reprocessed the 5' RACE reads and reports one entry per CDR3 protein, with no DNA. The table for this sample gives approximately 170,000 distinct CDR3 sequences. Sequences were obtained from blood T cells: a sorted CD56 or NKG2C T cell subset, CD4+ or CD8+ T cells, or bulk PBMC T cells (not recorded which). All receptors come from a man aged 18-70 years in good health.

The chain carries TRBV7-3 and TRBJ2-1. This CDR3 region has 13 residues. Germline V gene lookup returns CDR1 SGHTA and CDR2 FQGTGA. This chain's CDR3 is CASSPDEYNEQFF.

J is TRBJ2-7 and V is TRBV7-9; as DNA is missing, the TRBD1 call by TCRdb cannot be tested. The CDR3 is 16 residues long. Germline-derived CDR1 and CDR2 are SEHNR and FQNEAQ (reference sequence). CDR3 loop: CASSPATGTSSYEQYF.

The chain is built from TRBV28 and TRBJ2-3; the TCRdb call, TRBD2, lacks DNA for checking. The CDR3 is 14 residues long. Per germline, CDR1 MDHEN and CDR2 SYDVKM. CDR3 sequence: CASSLPRSTDTQYF.

This chain connects TRBV4-1 to TRBJ1-1; TCRdb proposes TRBD1, but this gene call is untestable without DNA. The CDR3 is made up of 16 amino acids. The germline CDR1 and CDR2 sequences are MGHRA and YSYEKL. Here the CDR3 reads CASSQDQGWVNTEAFF.

V and J are TRBV2 and TRBJ2-7; absent DNA, TCRdb's TRBD2 call cannot be checked. This CDR3 spans 16 amino acids. Germline CDR1 is SNHLY and CDR2 is FYNNEI. Here the CDR3 reads CASSEEFSGGSYEQYF.

This chain joins TRBV28 and TRBJ1-5; the D call of TRBD1 rests on TCRdb alone, since no DNA is present to check it. Germline CDR1 is MDHEN and CDR2 is SYDVKM. CDR3 length: 16 amino acids. CDR3 amino acids: CASSSRDNYSNQPQHF.